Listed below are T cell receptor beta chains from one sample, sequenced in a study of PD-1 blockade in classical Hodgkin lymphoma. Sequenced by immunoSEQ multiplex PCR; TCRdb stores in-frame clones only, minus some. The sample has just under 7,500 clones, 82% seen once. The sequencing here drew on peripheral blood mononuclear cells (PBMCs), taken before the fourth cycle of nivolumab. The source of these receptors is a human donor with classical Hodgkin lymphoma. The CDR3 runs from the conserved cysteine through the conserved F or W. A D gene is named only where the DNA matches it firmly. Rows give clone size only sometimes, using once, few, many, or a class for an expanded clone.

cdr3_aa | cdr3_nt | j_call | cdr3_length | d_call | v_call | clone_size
CASSFTGTGLDEQYF | TGTGCCAGCAGCTTCACCGGGACAGGGCTCGACGAGCAGTACTTC | TRBJ2-7 | 15 | TRBD1 | TRBV7-2 | -
CASGAGAGTDTQYF | TGTGCCAGCGGGGCGGGGGCAGGCACAGATACGCAGTATTTT | TRBJ2-3 | 14 | - | TRBV6-1 | medium-sized
CAWTGGYNSPLHF | TGTGCCTGGACAGGGGGCTATAATTCACCCCTCCACTTT | TRBJ1-6 | 13 | TRBD1 | TRBV30 | -
CASSLEPVGTYEQYF | TGCGCCAGCAGCTTGGAACCTGTTGGGACCTACGAGCAGTACTTC | TRBJ2-7 | 15 | - | TRBV5-1 | -
CASSLIGQNEKLFF | TGCGCCAGCAGCTTGATCGGACAGAATGAAAAACTGTTTTTT | TRBJ1-4 | 14 | - | TRBV5-1 | -
CASSLGRRDRGRETQYF | TGTGCTAGCAGCTTAGGGCGGAGGGACAGGGGTAGGGAGACCCAGTACTTC | TRBJ2-5 | 17 | TRBD1 | TRBV7-7 | -
CSVVKNTEAFF | TGCAGCGTAGTGAAGAACACTGAAGCTTTCTTT | TRBJ1-1 | 11 | - | TRBV29-1 | once
CASSSNRGSISYEQYF | TGCGCCAGCAGCTCGAACAGGGGGAGCATTTCCTACGAGCAGTACTTC | TRBJ2-7 | 16 | TRBD1 | TRBV5-1 | -
CASRPRQGLNSPLHF | TGTGCCAGCAGACCTCGACAAGGCCTCAATTCACCCCTCCACTTT | TRBJ1-6 | 15 | - | TRBV6-5 | -
CASSLDGAEGNTIYF | TGTGCCAGCAGCTTAGACGGGGCGGAGGGAAACACCATATATTTT | TRBJ1-3 | 15 | - | TRBV11-2 | once
CASSEFGQPYEQYF | TGTGCCAGCAGTGAGTTTGGACAGCCCTACGAGCAGTACTTC | TRBJ2-7 | 14 | - | TRBV6-4 | -
CASSLSSQGNTEAFF | TGTGCCAGCAGCTTATCGTCACAGGGGAACACTGAAGCTTTCTTT | TRBJ1-1 | 15 | - | TRBV7-2 | once
CASSLPGGIYGYTF | TGTGCCAGCAGTTTACCCGGGGGCATCTATGGCTACACCTTC | TRBJ1-2 | 14 | - | TRBV28 | -
CASSLEPGQYSNQPQHF | TGTGCCAGCAGCTTAGAGCCGGGACAGTATAGCAATCAGCCCCAGCATTTT | TRBJ1-5 | 17 | TRBD1 | TRBV7-2 | -
CASSLHTGGTADTQYF | TGCGCCAGCAGCCTTCATACAGGGGGCACTGCAGATACGCAGTATTTT | TRBJ2-3 | 16 | TRBD1 | TRBV4-3 | -
CASSLVAGQRETQYF | TGCGCCAGCAGCTTGGTCGCGGGGCAACGGGAGACCCAGTACTTC | TRBJ2-5 | 15 | - | TRBV5-1 | -
CASSFGRETQYF | TGTGCCAGCAGCTTCGGTCGGGAGACCCAGTACTTC | TRBJ2-5 | 12 | - | TRBV7-2 | -
CASSRGQLNYGYTF | TGTGCCAGCAGCAGGGGACAGCTTAACTATGGCTACACCTTC | TRBJ1-2 | 14 | TRBD1 | TRBV5-5 | -
CASSIGQGTYGYTF | TGTGCCAGTAGTATCGGACAGGGAACCTATGGCTACACCTTC | TRBJ1-2 | 14 | TRBD1 | TRBV19 | -
CASSVGFLGTEAFF | TGTGCCAGCAGCGTAGGCTTCCTGGGAACTGAAGCTTTCTTT | TRBJ1-1 | 14 | - | TRBV9 | -
CASSLWDVKQFF | TGTGCCAGCAGCTTATGGGATGTAAAGCAGTTCTTC | TRBJ2-1 | 12 | - | TRBV7-2 | -
CASSYSRRTNEKLFF | TGTGCCAGCAGTTACTCCAGGAGAACTAATGAAAAACTGTTTTTT | TRBJ1-4 | 15 | - | TRBV6-5 | once
CASSAQGAGELFF | TGTGCCAGCAGCGCACAGGGGGCCGGGGAGCTGTTTTTT | TRBJ2-2 | 13 | TRBD1 | TRBV2 | once
CASSGGTPNTGELFF | TGTGCCAGCAGTGGGGGGACGCCGAACACCGGGGAGCTGTTTTTT | TRBJ2-2 | 15 | - | TRBV2 | -
CASSLAGAAKNIQYF | TGTGCCAGCAGCTTAGCGGGGGCGGCCAAAAACATTCAGTACTTC | TRBJ2-4 | 15 | - | TRBV7-2 | -
CASSQDLVYGYTF | TGTGCCAGCAGCCAAGATCTGGTATACGGCTACACCTTC | TRBJ1-2 | 13 | - | TRBV14 | -
CASSTTGAQPQHF | TGTGCCAGCAGCACCACAGGGGCTCAGCCCCAGCATTTT | TRBJ1-5 | 13 | TRBD1 | TRBV7-2 | once
CAISSQGLPGNSPLHF | TGTGCCATCAGTTCCCAGGGTCTCCCGGGAAATTCACCCCTCCACTTT | TRBJ1-6 | 16 | - | TRBV10-3 | -
CASSKWGDSTDTQYF | TGTGCCAGCAGCAAGTGGGGTGATAGCACAGATACGCAGTATTTT | TRBJ2-3 | 15 | - | TRBV6-6 | -
CASSGTSGGAFTRRYF | TGTGCCAGCAGTGGTACTAGCGGGGGGGCCTTTACCCGTAGGTATTTT | TRBJ2-3 | 16 | TRBD2 | TRBV6-1 | -
CASSLAGGARSYGYTF | TGCGCCAGCAGCTTGGCCGGGGGGGCGCGGAGCTATGGCTACACCTTC | TRBJ1-2 | 16 | - | TRBV5-1 | -
CASSPNGANVLTF | TGTGCCAGCAGTCCTAACGGGGCCAACGTCCTGACTTTC | TRBJ2-6 | 13 | - | TRBV27 | -
CASSSRNVGTRQFF | TGTGCCAGCAGCTCGCGAAACGTCGGGACTCGGCAGTTCTTC | TRBJ2-1 | 14 | - | TRBV5-5 | -
CASSPWADNQPQHF | TGTGCCAGCTCACCATGGGCGGACAATCAGCCCCAGCATTTT | TRBJ1-5 | 14 | - | TRBV18 | medium-sized
CASSAAGDNTEAFF | TGTGCCAGCAGCGCCGCCGGGGATAACACTGAAGCTTTCTTT | TRBJ1-1 | 14 | - | TRBV9 | -
CASSFRIPNTGELFF | TGTGCCAGCAGCTTCCGGATCCCGAACACCGGGGAGCTGTTTTTT | TRBJ2-2 | 15 | - | TRBV7-8 | -
CASSLGTGETDTQYF | TGTGCCAGCAGCTTAGGGACAGGGGAAACAGATACGCAGTATTTT | TRBJ2-3 | 15 | TRBD1 | TRBV11-3 | -
CASRPGLAVGEQYF | TGTGCCAGCAGACCGGGACTAGCGGTTGGTGAGCAGTACTTC | TRBJ2-7 | 14 | TRBD2 | TRBV7-8 | -
CASSLVPGSYEQYF | TGTGCCAGCAGCTTAGTTCCGGGCTCCTACGAGCAGTACTTC | TRBJ2-7 | 14 | - | TRBV11-2 | -
CASSRGLAAAATQYF | TGCGCCAGCAGCCGGGGACTAGCGGCAGCGGCGACCCAGTACTTC | TRBJ2-5 | 15 | TRBD2 | TRBV5-1 | -
CASSSGQGAHYGYTF | TGCGCCAGCAGCTCGGGACAGGGGGCTCACTATGGCTACACCTTC | TRBJ1-2 | 15 | TRBD1 | TRBV5-1 | -
CSVGDRIYGYTF | TGCAGCGTGGGGGACAGGATCTATGGCTACACCTTC | TRBJ1-2 | 12 | TRBD1 | TRBV29-1 | -
CASSLVGTLAKNIQYF | TGTGCCAGCAGCTTAGTGGGGACATTAGCCAAAAACATTCAGTACTTC | TRBJ2-4 | 16 | - | TRBV7-2 | -
CAISITGPDSGANVLTF | TGTGCCATCAGTATCACGGGACCTGACTCTGGGGCCAACGTCCTGACTTTC | TRBJ2-6 | 17 | - | TRBV10-3 | -
CASSVARTRQSNEQFF | TGTGCCAGCAGTGTCGCCCGTACCCGTCAATCCAATGAGCAGTTCTTC | TRBJ2-1 | 16 | - | TRBV2 | -
CASSSGTAGNTIYF | TGTGCCAGCAGCTCCGGGACAGCTGGAAACACCATATATTTT | TRBJ1-3 | 14 | TRBD1 | TRBV28 | -
CASSPQGTGLLETQYF | TGTGCCAGCTCACCACAGGGGACAGGACTTTTGGAGACCCAGTACTTC | TRBJ2-5 | 16 | TRBD1 | TRBV18 | once
CATSITDNEQFF | TGTGCCACCAGCATTACAGACAATGAGCAGTTCTTC | TRBJ2-1 | 12 | - | TRBV15 | once
CASSRGRMNTEAFF | TGCGCCAGCAGCCGGGGACGGATGAACACTGAAGCTTTCTTT | TRBJ1-1 | 14 | - | TRBV4-3 | -
CASTSSSSVPEQYF | TGTGCCAGTACATCGTCGTCATCGGTTCCCGAGCAGTACTTC | TRBJ2-7 | 14 | - | TRBV19 | -
CASSSLASGSGELFF | TGTGCCAGCAGCTCCTTGGCCTCAGGGTCCGGGGAGCTGTTTTTT | TRBJ2-2 | 15 | - | TRBV7-6 | -
CASSDRVRDIQYF | TGTGCCAGCAGTGACAGGGTGAGGGACATTCAGTACTTC | TRBJ2-4 | 13 | - | TRBV6-1 | -
CASSQTSGRGNEQFF | TGTGCCAGCAGTCAGACCTCGGGGCGGGGGAATGAGCAGTTCTTC | TRBJ2-1 | 15 | TRBD2 | TRBV6-1 | -